This T cell receptor (beta chain) was found in a study of cytomegalovirus exposure and HLA in healthy donors. The count of this clone is one. Its specificity is not known. The PCR employed 60 Vbeta primers together with 13 Jbeta primers. Original processing methods: Some 11 million shared chains were among the roughly 80 million unique TCR beta chains that a later analysis counted. The assay was immunoSEQ multiplex PCR, and TCRdb's table has in-frame clones only and misses some. Clonal size and the V and J genes are those of that table, whereas D and trimming came from the DNA. The table shows tens of thousands of clones, with just under 70% occurring only once. Overall study findings and caveats: Researchers reported in a later analysis that a missense DCLRE1C variant was tied to TCR beta V- and J-gene trimming. A later examination showed that TCR association rates differed by HLA locus, with DRB1 most and HLA-C fewest.

The germline CDR1 and CDR2 sequences are KGHSH and LQKENI. The CDR3 extends over 15 amino acids. Trimming removed 3 bases from V and 0 bases from J, with 10 bases in between. This clonotype originated in a man aged 45-60 years in good health and CMV-seronegative. The sequencing input was PBMCs. The chain is built from TRBV18 and TRBJ2-3, with D possibly being TRBD1 (6 bases). CDR3 loop: CASSPRTVSTDTQYF. The CDR3 region has the DNA TGTGCCAGCTCACCTCGGACAGTGAGCACAGATACGCAGTATTTT.